This T cell receptor (beta chain) was captured in a study of blood T cell repertoires in COVID-19. In the study overall: Italy, Spain and the United States were the sources of the convalescent and acute COVID-19 samples. PBMCs, B-cell-depleted T cells, or T cells provided the cDNA or gDNA that made up the material.

In the original analysis: Reference gene primer amplification gave nucleated cell count estimates. TCRdb's copy holds only in-frame clones and misses some; the assay was immunoSEQ multiplex PCR. That table is the source of V, J and clone size, and D and trimming were worked out from the DNA. The sample has around 26,000 clones; around 88% are singletons. The V gene lost 4 bases and the J gene lost 2 bases, with 13 bases spanning the gap. Looked up from germline, CDR1 is SGDLS and CDR2 is YYNGEE. CDR3 length equals 14 residues. V usage is TRBV9 and J usage is TRBJ2-7; a possible D gene is TRBD2 (6 bases). Sequencing was done on a sample of peripheral blood. The clonotype comes from a human donor with active COVID-19. The donor label of this sample is uncertain. The CDR3 spells CASSPSGTAYEQYF. CDR3 nucleotide sequence: TGTGCCAGCAGCCCATCCGGGACTGCCTACGAGCAGTACTTC.